These 22 T cell receptor beta chains were all obtained from the same sample, sequenced in a study of beta chain features in type 1 diabetes. Study-level findings and limits: TCRB CDR3 length was moderately but significantly reduced in all four CD4+ subsets of Type 1 diabetes patients.

As every portion of the isolated RNA was reverse transcribed, the sequencing read expressed TCRB transcripts. Assay used: immunoSEQ multiplex PCR; TCRdb lists only in-frame clones, some missing. The data contain about 340,000 clones, about 13% of them seen just once; the ten biggest clones take up roughly 0.015%. For these receptors, no antigen is known. Sequencing used naive CD4+ T cells from blood. All receptors derive from a woman in her late teens or twenties with type 1 diabetes.

This clone has only a few counts. The gene calls are TRBV7-9 and TRBJ2-7; perhaps TRBD1 as D (5 bases). V lost 0 bases, J lost 5 bases, and 8 bases lay in between. CDR3 size: 13 residues. Looked up from germline, CDR1 is SEHNR and CDR2 is FQNEAQ (reference sequence). CDR3 region: CASSLAGAHEQYF. DNA of the CDR3: TGTGCCAGCAGCTTAGCAGGGGCCCACGAGCAGTACTTC.

The chain is built from TRBV2 and TRBJ1-1, with a tentative D call TRBD1 (6 bases). V lost 4 bases and J lost 7, with 16 bases in between. The CDR3 runs to 14 residues. Germline CDR1 and CDR2: SNHLY and FYNNEI. CDR3 nucleotide sequence: TGTGCCAGCAGTGGCCACGGGACACCTTTTGAAGCTTTCTTT. Translating gives CASSGHGTPFEAFF.

This chain uses TRBV7-3 with TRBJ2-7; 7 bases fit TRBD2. Germline V lookup: CDR1 SGHTA, CDR2 FQGTGA. J was trimmed by 3 bases and V by 2 bases; bases with no gene match: 4. The CDR3 contains 14 residues. CDR3 nucleotide sequence: TGTGCCAGCAGCTTATCAGGGAGGGACTACGAGCAGTACTTC. The encoded protein is CASSLSGRDYEQYF.

The table lists this clone with a few counts. The chain is built from TRBV30 and TRBJ2-7; tentatively, D is TRBD1 (5 bases). The CDR3 is 13 residues long. V lost 5 bases, J lost 3 bases, and 14 bases lay in between. From germline, CDR1 is GTSNPN and CDR2 SVGIG (reference sequence). The chain's CDR3 is CAWGPDNLYEQYF. As DNA, the CDR3 is TGTGCCTGGGGACCGGACAACCTCTACGAGCAGTACTTC.

Here the CDR3 reads CASSEQVEAFF. CDR3 bases: TGTGCCAGCAGCGAACAGGTTGAAGCTTTCTTT. V and J are TRBV11-3 and TRBJ1-1, with D tentatively TRBD1 (5 bases). The CDR3 has 11 residues. Germline V lookup: CDR1 SGHNT, CDR2 YENEEA. The ends were cut back, 5 bases at V and 7 bases at J, with 8 bases in the middle.

The chain combines TRBV5-6 with TRBJ1-2, with D tentatively TRBD1 (5 bases). The CDR3 runs to 15 residues. CDR1 and CDR2 (germline): SGHDT, YYEEEE. V was trimmed by 4 bases and J by 3 bases, leaving 16 bases between them. The CDR3 nucleotides are TGTGCCAGCAGCCTCTGGGGCCCAGAGGACTATGGCTACACCTTC. Its translation is CASSLWGPEDYGYTF.

The table lists this clone with a few counts. The V and J genes are TRBV7-9 and TRBJ2-7, with D possibly matching TRBD1 (6 bases). V gave up 0 bases and J gave up 0 bases, with 15 bases separating them. The CDR3 is 17 residues long. Germline-derived CDR1 and CDR2 are SEHNR and FQNEAQ (reference sequence). CDR3: CASSLAPGTRSSYEQYF. The CDR3 coding sequence is TGTGCCAGCAGCTTAGCCCCGGGGACACGTAGCTCCTACGAGCAGTACTTC.

The CDR3 coding sequence is TGTGCCAGCAGCCGGACTAGCGCACAAGAGACCCAGTACTTC. Translating gives CASSRTSAQETQYF. The chain is built from TRBV11-2 and TRBJ2-5, with 9 nucleotides matching TRBD2. The V gene end was trimmed by 5 bases and the J gene end by 2 bases; junction bases not matched to a gene: 3. CDR1 is SGHAT and CDR2 is FQNNGV in the germline V gene. This CDR3 comprises 14 residues.

The gene calls are TRBV7-2 and TRBJ2-1, with D perhaps TRBD2 (6 bases). The V and J ends lost 3 bases and 7 bases respectively, with 19 bases between them. The CDR3 contains 16 residues. In germline, CDR1 is SGHTA, CDR2 FQGNSA. CDR3 DNA sequence: TGTGCCAGCAGCTTGATATCTCGAGCGGGTTCTAATGAGCAGTTCTTC. It yields the protein CASSLISRAGSNEQFF.

This chain joins TRBV30 and TRBJ2-1, with D perhaps matching TRBD1 (6 bases). The CDR3 totals 15 residues. Between the trimmed V and J ends, which lost 4 bases and 0 bases, there was a span of 13 bases. CDR1 GTSNPN and CDR2 SVGIG come from the germline V gene (reference sequence). The CDR3 DNA follows: TGTGCCTGGAACCTGGGGGCGCGCTCCTACAATGAGCAGTTCTTC. Translated: CAWNLGARSYNEQFF.

J is TRBJ2-1 and V is TRBV10-3, with a weak D call TRBD2 (6 bases). Looked up from germline, CDR1 is ENHRY and CDR2 is SYGVKD. V shed 4 bases and J shed 5 bases, with 15 bases lying between them. The CDR3 loop spans 15 amino acids. In nucleotides, the CDR3 is TGTGCCATCAGTGCGACTAGTCGTCAGGACAATGAGCAGTTCTTC. Residues: CAISATSRQDNEQFF.

This clone occurred a few times. The chain has TRBV19 and TRBJ2-1; 12 bases fit TRBD2. Unmatched junction bases numbered 9, after V lost 7 bases and J lost 8 bases. CDR1 is LNHDA, CDR2 SQIVND, per germline (reference sequence). CDR3 length equals 15 residues. The CDR3 here is CASKPGTSGSHEQFF. The CDR3 nucleotides read TGTGCCAGTAAGCCCGGGACTAGCGGGTCGCATGAGCAGTTCTTC.

V gene TRBV29-1 combines with J gene TRBJ1-1; D is possibly TRBD1 (5 bases). The ends were cut back, 8 bases at V and 0 bases at J, with 10 bases in the middle. Germline V gene data show CDR1 as SQVTM and CDR2 as ANQGSEA. The CDR3 length is 12 residues. CDR3 sequence (DNA): TGCAGCACTCGGACATTGAACACTGAAGCTTTCTTT. It specifies CSTRTLNTEAFF.

This chain uses TRBV7-9 with TRBJ2-3; 10 bases are shared with TRBD2. The CDR3 runs 16 residues. J gave up 2 bases and V 5 bases, and 7 bases lay outside the gene matches. The germline CDR1 and CDR2 sequences are SEHNR and FQNEAQ (reference sequence). CDR3 loop: CASSARTSGFTDTQYF. CDR3 DNA: TGTGCCAGCAGCGCCCGGACTAGCGGCTTCACAGATACGCAGTATTTT.

The V and J genes are TRBV19 and TRBJ2-5; 7 bases fit TRBD2. V dropped 6 bases and J dropped 5; count of bases not matched to a gene: 9. Germline assignment: CDR1 LNHDA and CDR2 SQIVND (reference sequence). There are 14 residues in the CDR3. Here the CDR3 DNA reads TGTGCCAGTAGGGCTAGGGAGGGATCGGAGACCCAGTACTTC. Protein product: CASRAREGSETQYF.

This clone was found a few times. V gene TRBV11-2 combines with J gene TRBJ2-5, with D possibly TRBD1 on 5 matching bases. Looked up from germline, CDR1 is SGHAT and CDR2 is FQNNGV. Trimming removed 5 bases from V and 4 bases from J, with 14 bases in between. This CDR3 region has 14 residues. The CDR3 loop is CASSHGASRETQYF. The DNA for the CDR3 is TGTGCCAGCAGCCATGGGGCAAGTAGAGAGACCCAGTACTTC.

On this clone: This CDR3 is also generated by other DNA sequences in the sample. The V call is TRBV18, the J call TRBJ2-7, with 7 bases lining up with TRBD2. CDR1 is KGHSH, CDR2 LQKENI, per germline. CDR3 length equals 13 residues. V shed 3 bases, J shed 4 bases, and the junction held 3 bases outside the gene matches. CDR3 DNA: TGTGCCAGCTCACCCCCCGGGAGGTACGAGCAGTACGTC. This sequence encodes CASSPPGRYEQYV.

This chain links TRBV19 with TRBJ2-3; a possible D gene is TRBD1 (6 bases). This CDR3 has 14 residues. The germline V and J ends were trimmed by 8 bases and 3 bases, with 15 bases remaining between them. Germline V gene lookup returns CDR1 LNHDA and CDR2 SQIVND (reference sequence). CDR3 DNA sequence: TGTGCCAGTCTAAATCAGGGGCATACAGATACGCAGTATTTT. Its translation is CASLNQGHTDTQYF.

This chain joins TRBV7-9 and TRBJ1-2; D may be TRBD1 (5 bases). V dropped 4 bases and J dropped 1 base, with 13 bases sitting between them. Per germline, CDR1 SEHNR and CDR2 FQNEAQ (reference sequence). The CDR3 is 15 amino acids. The CDR3 loop reads CASSSGQRLNYGYTF. The CDR3 nucleotides are TGTGCCAGCAGCTCCGGACAAAGGCTTAACTATGGCTACACCTTC.

The sample holds a few counts of this clone. Within the sample, other DNA sequences also encode this same CDR3. V usage is TRBV10-3 and J usage is TRBJ1-5; D may be TRBD1 (6 bases). V was cut by 4 bases and J by 0 bases, with 7 bases left in between. This CDR3 has 14 residues. Germline loops: CDR1 ENHRY, CDR2 SYGVKD. This CDR3 reads CAISGDISNQPQHF. CDR3 in DNA: TGTGCCATCAGTGGGGACATTAGCAATCAGCCCCAGCATTTT.

This clone was counted between two and nine times. The V call is TRBV11-2, the J call TRBJ2-1; D is unresolved. V was trimmed by 7 bases and J by 10 bases, leaving 23 bases between them. Germline V gene sequence: CDR1 SGHAT, CDR2 FQNNGV. This CDR3 spans 15 amino acids. The CDR3 DNA is TGTGCCAGCACCTCTTCACCTAACGCCCTCCTGGAGCAGTTCTTC. The encoded protein is CASTSSPNALLEQFF.

Points on this clone: Other DNA sequences of this sample code for an identical CDR3. The V gene is TRBV28, the J gene TRBJ2-2; D unclear. From germline, CDR1 is MDHEN and CDR2 SYDVKM. V dropped 6 bases and J dropped 1 base, with 3 bases sitting between them. CDR3 size: 12 residues. The CDR3 loop reads CASSLNTGELFF. In DNA form, the CDR3 reads TGTGCCAGCAGCCTGAACACCGGGGAGCTGTTTTTT.